This T cell receptor beta chain was retrieved from a study of vaccination effects on CD4 cells after COVID-19. Study overall: Once vaccinated, three convalescent patients were sampled both early and late afterward. Each culture well received a few million PBMC. These cells were then cultured in IMDM with around 9.6 IU/ml IL-2 and roughly 10 ug/ml peptides. Points from the study as a whole: The study got few convalescent patients and did not collect any early post-infection timepoints.

Following culture for around 10 days, CD4+ T cells were isolated. A PCR test confirmed that the person had SARS-CoV-2 infection between March and December 2020. Two-dose vaccination with either BNT162b2 or mRNA-1273 was given to the participants. Assay used: immunoSEQ multiplex PCR; TCRdb lists only in-frame clones, some missing. The sample includes roughly 30,000 clones, around 72% of them seen just once. A word on this clone: Its antigen is unknown.

The CDR3 contains 14 residues. In germline, CDR1 is SGHTS, CDR2 YDEGEE. The V and J ends lost 4 bases and 4 bases respectively, with 14 bases between them. The sequences come from CD4+ T cells from PBMCs cultured without peptide, collected after COVID-19 vaccination. This chain joins TRBV5-8 and TRBJ1-1, with TRBD1 as a possible D gene (6 bases). This TCR was recovered from a human donor who had a prior SARS-CoV-2 infection. In DNA form, the CDR3 reads TGTGCCAGCAGCCCGAGGACAGTTGGCACTGAAGCTTTCTTT. Its protein is CASSPRTVGTEAFF.